The following is a T cell receptor beta chain sequence with its context. As yet, its antigen is unknown. These data are taken from a study of cytomegalovirus exposure and HLA in healthy donors. Findings of the study overall: Listed as cytomegalovirus-associated were more than 150 TCR beta chains. In a later analysis, the majority of CMV-associated beta chains seemingly showed HLA restriction. Analyses of presence and absence presupposed an approximately uniform sequencing depth across donors.

The CDR3 length is 14 residues. CDR1 is MNHNY and CDR2 is SVGAGI in the germline V gene (reference sequence). V was cut by 7 bases and J by 6 bases, with 18 bases left in between. The PCR was carried out with 60 Vbeta primers and 13 Jbeta primers. Repertoires were generated with immunoSEQ multiplex PCR, while TCRdb's copy carries only in-frame clones and drops some. The sample contains 150,000 to 200,000 clones, around 76% of which appear only once. Sequenced material: PBMCs. The genes are TRBV6-6 and TRBJ1-2, with unresolved D. This TCR was recovered from a middle-aged woman in good health and CMV-seronegative. The CDR3, as DNA: TGTGCCAGCACCCGGACCTCCGACTATGATGGCTACACCTTC. Translating gives CASTRTSDYDGYTF.